Presented here are 3 T cell receptor beta chains from one specimen sequenced in a study of shared clonotypes between healthy human individuals. Here immunoSEQ multiplex PCR was the method, and the copy in TCRdb shows in-frame clones only, minus some. The sample comprises around 1,100,000 clones, 60% to 85% of which are singletons, and over 0.8% rests with the top ten. Sequencing was done on a sample of memory CD4+ T cells from PBMCs. Indicated subset: CD45RA-negative fraction. These receptors came from a man aged 18 to 29 in good health. Some clones in this sample may be carry-over from other donors' samples.

V gene TRBV27 combines with J gene TRBJ1-3; 7 bases map to TRBD1. This CDR3 region has 18 residues. CDR1 MNHEY and CDR2 SMNVEV come from the germline V gene (reference sequence). The V gene end was trimmed by 5 bases and the J gene end by 0 bases; junction bases not matched to a gene: 13. As DNA, the CDR3 is TGTGCCAGCAGTAGCTTCTGGGGACAGATTTCCTCTGGAAACACCATATATTTT. Translated: CASSSFWGQISSGNTIYF.

V usage is TRBV4-1 and J usage is TRBJ2-3, with 10 nucleotides matching TRBD2. CDR1 is MGHRA and CDR2 is YSYEKL in the germline V gene. The CDR3 loop spans 20 amino acids. With V trimmed by 5 bases and J by 4 bases, 21 bases remained unmatched. DNA for the CDR3: TGCGCCAGCAGCTCCACCGGGGCTTCCGGGCTAGCGGGAGCTTCAGATACGCAGTATTTT. As protein: CASSSTGASGLAGASDTQYF.

The chain uses TRBV5-1 and TRBJ2-3, with D uncertain. This CDR3 is built from 15 residues. Per the germline V gene, CDR1 is SGHRS and CDR2 is YFSETQ. V shed 4 bases and J shed 2 bases, with 14 bases lying between them. CDR3 nucleotide sequence: TGCGCCAGCAGCCCGGACCCTATATACACAGATACGCAGTATTTT. It encodes CASSPDPIYTDTQYF.